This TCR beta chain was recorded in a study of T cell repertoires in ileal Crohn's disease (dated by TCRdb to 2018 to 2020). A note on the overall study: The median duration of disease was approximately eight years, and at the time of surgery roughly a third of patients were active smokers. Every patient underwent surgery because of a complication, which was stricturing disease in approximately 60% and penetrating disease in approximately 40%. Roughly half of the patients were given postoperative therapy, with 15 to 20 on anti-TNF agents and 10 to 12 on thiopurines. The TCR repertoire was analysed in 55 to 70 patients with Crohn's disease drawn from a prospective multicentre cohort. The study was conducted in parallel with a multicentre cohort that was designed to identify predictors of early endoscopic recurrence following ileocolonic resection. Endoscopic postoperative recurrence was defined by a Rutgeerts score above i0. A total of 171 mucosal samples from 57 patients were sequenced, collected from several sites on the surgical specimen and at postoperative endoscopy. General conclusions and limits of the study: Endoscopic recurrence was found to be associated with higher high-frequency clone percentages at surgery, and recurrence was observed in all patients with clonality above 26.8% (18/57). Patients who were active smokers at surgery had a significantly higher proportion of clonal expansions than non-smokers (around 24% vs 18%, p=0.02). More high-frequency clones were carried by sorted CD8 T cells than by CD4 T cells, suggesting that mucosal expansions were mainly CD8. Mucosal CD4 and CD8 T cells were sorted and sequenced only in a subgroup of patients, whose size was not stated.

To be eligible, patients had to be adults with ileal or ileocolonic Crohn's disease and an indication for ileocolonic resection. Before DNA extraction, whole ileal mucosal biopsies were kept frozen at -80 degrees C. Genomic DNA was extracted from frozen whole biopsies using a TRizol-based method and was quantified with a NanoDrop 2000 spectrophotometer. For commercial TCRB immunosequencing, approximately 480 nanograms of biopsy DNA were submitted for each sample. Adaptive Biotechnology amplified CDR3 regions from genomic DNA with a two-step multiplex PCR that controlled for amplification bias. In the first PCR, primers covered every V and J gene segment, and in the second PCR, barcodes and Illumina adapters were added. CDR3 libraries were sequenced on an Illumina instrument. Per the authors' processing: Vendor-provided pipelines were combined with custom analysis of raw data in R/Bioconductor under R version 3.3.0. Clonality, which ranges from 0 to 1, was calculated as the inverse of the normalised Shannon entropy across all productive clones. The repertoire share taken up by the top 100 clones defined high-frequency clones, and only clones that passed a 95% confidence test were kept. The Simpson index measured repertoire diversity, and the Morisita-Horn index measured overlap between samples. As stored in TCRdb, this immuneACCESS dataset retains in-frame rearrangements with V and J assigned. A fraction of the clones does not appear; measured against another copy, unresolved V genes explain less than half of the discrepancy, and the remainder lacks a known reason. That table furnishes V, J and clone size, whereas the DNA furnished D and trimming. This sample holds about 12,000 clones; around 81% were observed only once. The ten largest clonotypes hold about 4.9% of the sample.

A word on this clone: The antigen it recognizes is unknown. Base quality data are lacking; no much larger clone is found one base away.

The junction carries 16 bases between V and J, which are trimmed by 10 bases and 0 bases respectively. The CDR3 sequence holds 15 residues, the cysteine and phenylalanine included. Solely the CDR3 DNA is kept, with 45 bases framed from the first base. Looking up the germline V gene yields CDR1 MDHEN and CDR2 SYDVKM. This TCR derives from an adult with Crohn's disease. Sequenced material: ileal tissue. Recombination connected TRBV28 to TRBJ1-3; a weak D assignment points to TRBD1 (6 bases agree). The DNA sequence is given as TGTGCCACCCTAGGGGGGGATTACTCTGGAAACACCATATATTTT. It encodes CATLGGDYSGNTIYF.